This is a list of T cell receptor beta chains from one sample in a study of blood T cell repertoires in COVID-19. Repertoires were generated with immunoSEQ multiplex PCR, while TCRdb's copy carries only in-frame clones and drops some. The sample records roughly 200,000 clones, approximately 90% being singletons. Sequenced: PBMCs or T cells enriched from blood (not recorded which). The receptors shown here come from a man aged 25 to 45 who had recovered from COVID-19. Both conserved end residues are part of each CDR3. A D gene is named only where the DNA matches it firmly. Expanded clones get a size class; other rows say once, few or many, or leave the size out.

j_call clone_size v_call d_call cdr3_aa cdr3_nt
TRBJ1-1 NA TRBV5-4 NA CASSSGLNTEAFF TGTGCCAGCAGCTCAGGGTTGAACACTGAAGCTTTCTTT
TRBJ1-2 NA TRBV19 NA CEQYGGGYGYTF TGTGAGCAGTACGGGGGGGGCTATGGCTACACCTTC
TRBJ1-1 NA TRBV6-2/TRBV6-3 NA CASSYLAGNTEAFF TGTGCCAGCAGTTACCTGGCGGGCAACACTGAAGCTTTCTTT
TRBJ2-7 NA TRBV10-3 TRBD1 CAISGQGESYEQYF TGTGCCATCAGTGGACAGGGGGAATCCTACGAGCAGTACTTC
TRBJ2-7 NA TRBV25-1 TRBD2 CASSESSGYAYEQYF TGTGCCAGCAGTGAATCTAGCGGGTATGCCTACGAGCAGTACTTC
TRBJ1-5 NA TRBV27 NA CASSLLGQGPSNQPQHF TGTGCCAGCAGTTTATTGGGCCAGGGCCCTAGCAATCAGCCCCAGCATTTT
TRBJ2-1 NA TRBV6-5 TRBD2 CASISGGSEQFF TGTGCCAGCATTTCGGGCGGGAGTGAGCAGTTCTTC
TRBJ2-2 NA TRBV5-1 NA CASASGTNTGELFF TGCGCCAGCGCCTCGGGGACGAACACCGGGGAGCTGTTTTTT
TRBJ1-2 NA TRBV28 TRBD1 CASSRWTGANGYTF TGTGCCAGCAGTCGATGGACAGGGGCGAACGGCTACACCTTC
TRBJ2-1 NA TRBV11-2 TRBD2 CASSLDGGGSYNEQFF TGTGCCAGCAGCTTAGACGGCGGGGGCTCCTACAATGAGCAGTTCTTC
TRBJ2-5 NA TRBV4-3 TRBD1 CASSHTGDQETQYF TGCGCCAGCAGCCACACAGGGGACCAGGAGACCCAGTACTTC
TRBJ2-1 NA TRBV29-1 TRBD2 CSARTAGTSGYNEQFF TGCAGCGCCCGGACAGCCGGGACTAGCGGATACAATGAGCAGTTCTTC
TRBJ1-2 NA TRBV27 TRBD1 CASSLRGDYGYTF TGTGCCAGCAGCCTCAGGGGGGACTATGGCTACACCTTC
TRBJ2-7 NA TRBV2 TRBD1 CATDRDRADEQYF TGTGCCACCGACCGGGACAGGGCGGACGAGCAGTACTTC
TRBJ2-5 NA TRBV6-5 NA CASSYSLGARLETQYF TGTGCCAGCAGTTACTCTCTGGGGGCGCGTTTGGAGACCCAGTACTTC
TRBJ2-3 NA TRBV9 TRBD2 CASSEIAGGPTDTQYF TGTGCCAGCAGCGAGATAGCGGGAGGGCCGACAGATACGCAGTATTTT
TRBJ2-1 NA TRBV2 TRBD2 CASSHVPGLAGRNNEQFF TGTGCCAGCAGTCACGTCCCGGGACTAGCGGGTCGTAATAATGAGCAGTTCTTC
TRBJ1-6 NA TRBV19 NA CASKLTGTRSPLHF TGTGCCAGTAAGTTGACCGGGACACGATCACCCCTCCACTTT
TRBJ1-2 NA TRBV12-3/TRBV12-4 NA CASSRGTLYGYTF TGTGCCAGCAGTCGCGGGACTCTCTATGGCTACACCTTC
TRBJ2-7 NA TRBV12-3/TRBV12-4 NA CASSLGYSYEQYF TGTGCCAGCAGTTTGGGCTACTCCTACGAGCAGTACTTC
TRBJ1-2 NA TRBV6-5 TRBD1 CASSRIRGFDGYTF TGTGCCAGCAGTAGAATCAGGGGGTTCGACGGCTACACCTTC
TRBJ1-1 NA TRBV5-8 NA CASSLGAVSGTEAFF TGTGCCAGCAGCTTGGGGGCCGTATCAGGGACTGAAGCTTTCTTT
TRBJ2-6 NA TRBV5-1 NA CASSLPGQRSSGANVLTF TGCGCCAGCAGCTTGCCGGGACAACGATCCTCTGGGGCCAACGTCCTGACTTTC
TRBJ1-2 NA TRBV7-2 TRBD1 CASSLAGQGRSGYTF TGTGCCAGCAGCTTAGCGGGACAGGGGCGGAGTGGCTACACCTTC
TRBJ1-5 once TRBV19 NA CASSIRVRGVSSNQPQHF TGTGCCAGTAGTATTAGGGTTAGGGGTGTTAGTAGCAATCAGCCCCAGCATTTT
TRBJ2-1 NA TRBV12-5 NA CASGPAGLLSSYNEQFF TGTGCTAGTGGTCCGGCGGGACTCCTGAGCTCCTACAATGAGCAGTTCTTC